Listed below are T cell receptor beta chains from one sample, sequenced in a study of T-cell memory formation after mild COVID-19. MiXCR, run by TCRdb on the 5' RACE reads, gives a single entry per CDR3 protein. The sample has more than 350,000 distinct CDR3 sequences; roughly 15% are singletons. Sequenced input: PBMCs or a T cell subset sorted from them (not recorded which). The receptors shown here come from a man younger than 30 who had mild COVID-19 (a few samples of this study predate the infection). Cell type and time point are not known. CDR3s include the opening cysteine and the closing phenylalanine or tryptophan. D genes are given only for firm matches. Part of the rows lack a size; the others show once, few, many or a class for expanded clones.

>.|14|TRBJ2-2|.|TRBV7-3
TGTGCCAGCAGCCCGACAGGGAACACCGGGGAGCTGTTTTTT
CASSPTGNTGELFF
>.|16|TRBJ2-7|.|TRBV12-3/TRBV12-4
TGTGCCAGCAGTCCCCGAGGTTACAGCGGGCTTTGGGAGCAGTACTTC
CASSPRGYSGLWEQYF
>.|15|TRBJ2-7|few|TRBV9
TGTGCCAGCACCATCGGTGCCACCCCCCATTACGAGCAGTACTTC
CASTIGATPHYEQYF
>.|14|TRBJ2-3|few|TRBV3-1
TGTGCCAGCAGCCAAGGGGTCGGGGAAGATACGCAGTATTTT
CASSQGVGEDTQYF
>TRBD1|17|TRBJ1-5|.|TRBV10-3
TGTGCCATCAGTGAGAGGGACAGGTCTAAGGGCAATCAGCCCCAGCATTTT
CAISERDRSKGNQPQHF
>TRBD2|18|TRBJ2-3|.|TRBV5-1
TGCGCCAGCAGCCGGCCAGGGGCTAGCGGGGTTAGCACAGATACGCAGTATTTT
CASSRPGASGVSTDTQYF
>TRBD2|17|TRBJ2-2|.|TRBV27
TGTGCCAGCAGTTCCCACCTAGCGGGGGGTAACACCGGGGAGCTGTTTTTT
CASSSHLAGGNTGELFF
>.|16|TRBJ2-2|.|TRBV25-1
TGTGCCAGCAGTGAAGACAGAAACGCGAACACCGGGGAGCTGTTTTTT
CASSEDRNANTGELFF
>.|12|TRBJ2-1|few|TRBV6-2/TRBV6-3
TGTGCCAGCACCGAGGGGGGGGGTACGGAGTTCTTC
CASTEGGGTEFF
>TRBD1|15|TRBJ2-7|many|TRBV18
TGTGCCAGCTCAGCAGCCGGGACAGGGGATTACGAGCAGTACTTC
CASSAAGTGDYEQYF
>TRBD1|15|TRBJ2-7|many|TRBV5-1
TGCGCCAGCAGCTTGGGACCTGGACAGGGCTACGAGCAGTACTTC
CASSLGPGQGYEQYF